The 25 T cell receptor beta chains given below trace back to one sample, sequenced in a study of molecular identifiers for immune sequencing clone quantification. A single record per CDR3 protein comes from TCRdb applying MiXCR to the PCR reads. This sample yields hundreds of thousands of distinct CDR3 sequences, of which approximately 24% are seen a single time; 0.75% to 0.8% belongs to the top ten. Input material: naive CD8+ T cells from blood, with Jurkat cell RNA spiked in. The subset is: FACS-sorted CD8+CD4-CCR7+CD45RA+ naive T cells. These receptors were taken from a human donor in good health. Some libraries in this study had Jurkat cell RNA spiked in.

This clonotype came up a few times. The V and J genes are TRBV9 and TRBJ1-2, with TRBD1 as a possible D gene (5 bases). Germline CDR1 reads SGDLS; CDR2 reads YYNGEE. Trimming removed 5 bases at V and 8 bases at J, with 10 bases between. The CDR3 covers 11 residues. The CDR3 sequence: CASSRTGGYTF. The CDR3 DNA reads as TGTGCCAGCAGTAGAACAGGCGGCTACACCTTC.

The chain uses TRBV28 and TRBJ2-7; a possible D gene is TRBD2 (6 bases). The V end lost 3 bases, the J end lost 3 bases, and 12 bases lay between the germline ends. CDR1 is MDHEN, CDR2 SYDVKM, per germline. The CDR3 consists of 14 residues. CDR3 sequence (DNA): TGTGCCAGCAGTTTCACCGGGAGCTGCTACGAGCAGTACTTC. Translating it yields CASSFTGSCYEQYF.

Many counts were recorded for this clonotype. The chain carries TRBV7-8 and TRBJ1-2; no firm D call. Germline CDR1 is SGHVS and CDR2 is FQNEAQ. CDR3 length equals 15 residues. Trimming removed 1 base from V and 0 bases from J, with 9 bases in between. CDR3 sequence reads: CASSLVAATNYGYTF. For the CDR3, the DNA is TGTGCCAGCAGCTTAGTGGCGGCTACTAACTATGGCTACACCTTC. Variable domain in full (rest from reference TRBV7-8 and TRBJ1-2): GAGVSQSPRYKVAKRGQDVALRCDPISGHVSLFWYQQALGQGPEFLTYFQNEAQLDKSGLPSDRFFAERPEGSVSTLKIQRTQQEDSAVYLCASSLVAATNYGYTFGSGTRLTVV.

The CDR3 DNA reads as TGTGCCAGCTGTCAAGGACTAGCCTATCGCACAGATACGCAGTATTTT. Encoded protein: CASCQGLAYRTDTQYF. J is TRBJ2-3 and V is TRBV27; 8 bases match TRBD2. With 8 bases clipped from V and 1 base from J, the junction kept 11 bases outside the gene matches. This CDR3 region has 16 residues. Germline-derived CDR1 and CDR2 are MNHEY and SMNVEV (reference sequence).

The chain carries TRBV7-2 and TRBJ1-1, with 8 bases lining up with TRBD1. This CDR3 is built from 15 residues. The ends lost 6 bases at V and 3 bases at J; junction bases unmatched: 9. Germline CDR1 and CDR2: SGHTA and FQGNSA. CDR3 nucleotides: TGTGCCAGCAGACCGCGGACAGGGTGGGACACTGAAGCTTTCTTT. As protein: CASRPRTGWDTEAFF.

This clonotype was detected many times. The V and J genes are TRBV25-1 and TRBJ2-7; the match to TRBD2 covers 9 bases. Germline V gives CDR1 MGHDK, CDR2 SYGVNS. The CDR3 extends over 15 amino acids. Trimming removed 2 bases from V and 2 bases from J; junction bases left unmatched: 4. CDR3 in amino acids: CASSEVAGVAYEQYF. The CDR3 DNA sequence: TGTGCCAGCAGTGAAGTAGCGGGAGTGGCCTACGAGCAGTACTTC.

This clonotype was counted at least ten times. The J gene is TRBJ2-1, the V gene TRBV29-1; D is perhaps TRBD1 (6 bases). CDR1 is SQVTM and CDR2 is ANQGSEA in the germline V gene. Trimming pared 6 bases from V and 0 bases from J, leaving 12 bases between. This CDR3 is 14 amino acids long. CDR3 loop: CSVNTGTSYNEQFF. DNA of the CDR3: TGCAGCGTCAATACAGGGACCTCCTACAATGAGCAGTTCTTC.

This clonotype came up many times. This rearrangement joins TRBV9 to TRBJ2-7, with TRBD2 matching 7 bases. CDR3 length: 15 residues. Looked up from germline, CDR1 is SGDLS and CDR2 is YYNGEE. V dropped 0 bases and J dropped 1; count of bases not matched to a gene: 4. In nucleotides, the CDR3 is TGTGCCAGCAGCGTAGGGTCGGGAGGATCCTACGAGCAGTACTTC. Translated, it gives CASSVGSGGSYEQYF. Looking up the rest from reference TRBV9 and TRBJ2-7 gives the full variable domain: DSGVTQTPKHLITATGQRVTLRCSPRSGDLSVYWYQQSLDQGLQFLIQYYNGEERAKGNILERFSAQQFPDLHSELNLSSLELGDSALYFCASSVGSGGSYEQYFGPGTRLTVT.

There are a few counts of this clonotype. The rearrangement links TRBV19 to TRBJ1-1; tentative D call: TRBD1 (6 bases). The CDR3 runs to 15 residues. V was trimmed by 6 bases and J by 11 bases, leaving 25 bases between them. The germline V gene has CDR1 LNHDA and CDR2 SQIVND (reference sequence). The chain's CDR3 is CASSPDQRGLLGAFF. For the CDR3, the DNA is TGTGCCAGTAGCCCGGACCAGCGGGGGCTCCTCGGGGCTTTCTTT. The whole variable domain, remainder taken from reference TRBV19 and TRBJ1-1, is DGGITQSPKYLFRKEGQNVTLSCEQNLNHDAMYWYRQDPGQGLRLIYYSQIVNDFQKGDIAEGYSVSREKKESFPLTVTSAQKNPTAFYLCASSPDQRGLLGAFFGQGTRLTVV.

This clonotype was seen many times. The gene calls are TRBV7-3 and TRBJ2-7, with TRBD2 identical over 9 bases. CDR3 length equals 16 residues. CDR1 is SGHTA, CDR2 FQGTGA, per germline. Losses at the gene ends were 4 bases for V and 6 bases for J; bases not matched to a gene: 13. CDR3 DNA: TGTGCCAGCAGCTCCCCGACTAGCGGAGACTCTTCCGAGCAGTACTTC. Translating gives CASSSPTSGDSSEQYF. Full variable domain (outside the CDR3, taken from reference TRBV7-3 and TRBJ2-7): GAGVSQTPSNKVTEKGKYVELRCDPISGHTALYWYRQSLGQGPEFLIYFQGTGAADDSGLPNDRFFAVRPEGSVSTLKIQRTERGDSAVYLCASSSPTSGDSSEQYFGPGTRLTVT.

The chain links TRBV15 to TRBJ2-7; 9 bases map to TRBD1. Per the germline V gene, CDR1 is LNHNV and CDR2 is YYDKDF (reference sequence). With V trimmed by 6 bases and J by 0 bases, 6 bases remained unmatched. The CDR3 is made up of 15 amino acids. CDR3 DNA: TGTGCCACCAGTCAAGGGACAGGGACCTCCTACGAGCAGTACTTC. It specifies CATSQGTGTSYEQYF.

In its sample, this clonotype was seen a few times. The chain joins TRBV9 to TRBJ1-1, with D uncertain. This CDR3 is built from 15 residues. The germline CDR1 and CDR2 sequences are SGDLS and YYNGEE. The ends were cut back, 1 base at V and 0 bases at J, with 10 bases in the middle. The chain's CDR3 is CASSVPSSMNTEAFF. Here the CDR3 DNA reads TGTGCCAGCAGCGTACCCAGTAGCATGAACACTGAAGCTTTCTTT.

Ten or more counts support this clonotype. The V and J genes are TRBV9 and TRBJ2-7; D unresolved. V was cut by 3 bases and J by 6 bases, with 16 bases left in between. CDR3 length equals 14 residues. Germline assignment: CDR1 SGDLS and CDR2 YYNGEE. The CDR3 DNA sequence: TGTGCCAGCAGCGCCGGGCCCGGCTTTGGCGAGCAGTACTTC. It translates to CASSAGPGFGEQYF.

This sequence joins TRBV7-2 and TRBJ2-5; 8 nucleotides agree with TRBD2. The CDR3 loop spans 17 amino acids. The V segment lost 0 bases and the J segment 4 bases; nucleotides outside the gene matches: 10. The V gene's germline CDR1 is SGHTA and CDR2 FQGNSA. The CDR3 DNA sequence: TGTGCCAGCAGCTTAGCGCTCGGGGGGGGCCGGAGAGAGACCCAGTACTTC. Translated, it gives CASSLALGGGRRETQYF. Based on the CDR3 plus reference TRBV7-2 and TRBJ2-5, the full variable domain is GAGVSQSPSNKVTEKGKDVELRCDPISGHTALYWYRQSLGQGLEFLIYFQGNSAPDKSGLPSDRFSAERTGGSVSTLTIQRTQQEDSAVYLCASSLALGGGRRETQYFGPGTRLLVL.

On this clonotype: This may be a read error, as it is one base from a much larger clone. The chain links TRBV29-1 to TRBJ1-1; maybe TRBD1 (6 bases). Trimming took off 1 base at V and 7 bases at J, with 13 bases between the two ends. Germline V lookup: CDR1 SQVTM, CDR2 ANQGSEA. The CDR3 has 13 residues. This CDR3 is CSVEGIGGFEAFF. In DNA form, the CDR3 reads TGCAGCGTTGAAGGTATCGGGGGCTTTGAAGCTTTCTTT.

There are many counts of this clonotype. The gene calls are TRBV2 and TRBJ2-3; D possibly matches TRBD1 or TRBD2 (5 bases each). The ends were cut back, 11 bases at V and 6 bases at J, with 18 bases in the middle. Looked up from germline, CDR1 is SNHLY and CDR2 is FYNNEI. The CDR3 totals 13 residues. CDR3 bases: TGTGCCGGGGACGGGGTCGAATCTGATACGCAGTATTTT. Translated, it gives CAGDGVESDTQYF.

Comments on this clonotype: A much larger clone is a single base away; this may be a read error. The J gene is TRBJ2-5, the V gene TRBV7-6; 7 nucleotides align to TRBD1. Germline CDR1 and CDR2: SGHVS and FNYEAQ. The ends lost 7 bases at V and 9 bases at J; junction bases unmatched: 14. This CDR3 has 14 amino acids. The CDR3 spells CASIRNRGLEPQYF. CDR3 bases: TGTGCCAGCATACGGAACAGGGGCCTGGAGCCCCAGTACTTC.

Regarding this clonotype: Just one base apart from a much larger clone, this may be a read error. DNA for the CDR3: TGTGCCAGCAGCAACGCATGGCTGGCCAAAAACATTCAGTACTTC. As protein: CASSNAWLAKNIQYF. The chain uses TRBV13 and TRBJ2-4; no clear D gene. There are 15 residues in the CDR3. Germline CDR1 and CDR2: PRHDT and FYEKMQ (reference sequence). The V and J ends lost 5 bases and 1 base respectively, with 12 bases between them.

This clonotype came up a few times. This chain joins TRBV4-3 and TRBJ1-4; no clear D. The V end was cut by 3 bases, the J end by 5 bases, with 4 bases between. CDR1 and CDR2 from the germline V gene are LGHNA and YSLEER. The length of the CDR3 is 12 residues. The CDR3 nucleotides read TGCGCCAGCAGCCATGGCAATGAAAAACTGTTTTTT. Translation: CASSHGNEKLFF.

CDR3 residues: CASSLNAYMNTEAFF. The DNA of the CDR3 is TGTGCCAGCAGTTTAAATGCCTATATGAACACTGAAGCTTTCTTT. The V and J genes are TRBV27 and TRBJ1-1; D call uncertain. V was cut by 2 bases and J by 0 bases, with 10 bases left in between. Germline CDR1 is MNHEY and CDR2 is SMNVEV (reference sequence). This CDR3 has 15 amino acids.

This chain uses TRBV6-5 with TRBJ2-7; TRBD2 matches at 10 bases. The J segment lost 0 bases and the V segment lost 0 bases, leaving 8 bases of the junction unmatched. The CDR3 consists of 18 residues. The germline V gene has CDR1 MNHEY and CDR2 SVGAGI. CDR3 in DNA: TGTGCCAGCAGTTACTCGTTGGTAGCGGGGGGACTCTCCTACGAGCAGTACTTC. Protein: CASSYSLVAGGLSYEQYF.

This clonotype has ten or more counts. The chain has TRBV2 and TRBJ1-2; D remains unclear. The germline V gene encodes CDR1 SNHLY and CDR2 FYNNEI. Trimming stripped 2 bases from V and 2 bases from J, with 9 bases between. There are 14 residues in the CDR3. DNA for the CDR3: TGTGCCAGCAGTGAATTCGCAGGCAACTATGGCTACACCTTC. This translates into CASSEFAGNYGYTF.

This clonotype turned up a few times. The chain has TRBV9 and TRBJ2-3, with TRBD2 matching 10 bases. The CDR3 totals 15 residues. CDR1 is SGDLS and CDR2 is YYNGEE in the germline V gene. V dropped 3 bases and J dropped 1; count of bases not matched to a gene: 2. CDR3 bases: TGTGCCAGCAGCGATGGACTAGCGGGCACAGATACGCAGTATTTT. Amino acid sequence: CASSDGLAGTDTQYF. The full variable domain, completed using reference TRBV9 and TRBJ2-3, is DSGVTQTPKHLITATGQRVTLRCSPRSGDLSVYWYQQSLDQGLQFLIQYYNGEERAKGNILERFSAQQFPDLHSELNLSSLELGDSALYFCASSDGLAGTDTQYFGPGTRLTVL.

Comments on this clonotype: This may come from a read error, since a much larger clone is one base off. This chain joins TRBV29-1 and TRBJ2-5, with TRBD1 identical over 10 bases. Germline V lookup: CDR1 SQVTM, CDR2 ANQGSEA. Trimming removed 3 bases from V and 5 bases from J; junction bases left unmatched: 27. CDR3 size: 21 residues. CDR3 coding DNA: TGCAGCGTTGATTGGGACAGGGGCCCGGTGCATAGGTGGACCCTGTCGGAGACCCAGTACTTC. It yields the protein CSVDWDRGPVHRWTLSETQYF.

This chain joins TRBV9 and TRBJ2-7, with D possibly TRBD1 on 5 matching bases. Germline V gene lookup returns CDR1 SGDLS and CDR2 YYNGEE. The CDR3 is 12 residues long. The germline V and J ends were trimmed by 3 bases and 7 bases, with 11 bases remaining between them. The DNA of the CDR3 is TGTGCCAGCAGCGGCTCAGGGTCGGAGCAGTACTTC. Amino acids: CASSGSGSEQYF.